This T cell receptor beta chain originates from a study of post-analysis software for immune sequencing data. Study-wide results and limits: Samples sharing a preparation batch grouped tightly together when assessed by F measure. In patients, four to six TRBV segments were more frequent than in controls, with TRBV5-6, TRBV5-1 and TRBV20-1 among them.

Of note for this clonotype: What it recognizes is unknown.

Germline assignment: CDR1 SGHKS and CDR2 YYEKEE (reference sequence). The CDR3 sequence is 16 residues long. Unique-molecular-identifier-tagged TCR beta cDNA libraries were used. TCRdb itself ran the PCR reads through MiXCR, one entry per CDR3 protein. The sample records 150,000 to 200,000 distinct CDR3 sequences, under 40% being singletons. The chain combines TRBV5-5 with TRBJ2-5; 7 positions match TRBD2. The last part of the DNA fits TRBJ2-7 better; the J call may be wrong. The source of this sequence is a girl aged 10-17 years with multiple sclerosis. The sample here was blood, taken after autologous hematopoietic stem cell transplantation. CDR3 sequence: CASSPLGGGPGYEQYF. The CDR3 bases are TGTGCCAGCAGCCCTCTGGGCGGGGGACCAGGCTACGAGCAGTACTTC.